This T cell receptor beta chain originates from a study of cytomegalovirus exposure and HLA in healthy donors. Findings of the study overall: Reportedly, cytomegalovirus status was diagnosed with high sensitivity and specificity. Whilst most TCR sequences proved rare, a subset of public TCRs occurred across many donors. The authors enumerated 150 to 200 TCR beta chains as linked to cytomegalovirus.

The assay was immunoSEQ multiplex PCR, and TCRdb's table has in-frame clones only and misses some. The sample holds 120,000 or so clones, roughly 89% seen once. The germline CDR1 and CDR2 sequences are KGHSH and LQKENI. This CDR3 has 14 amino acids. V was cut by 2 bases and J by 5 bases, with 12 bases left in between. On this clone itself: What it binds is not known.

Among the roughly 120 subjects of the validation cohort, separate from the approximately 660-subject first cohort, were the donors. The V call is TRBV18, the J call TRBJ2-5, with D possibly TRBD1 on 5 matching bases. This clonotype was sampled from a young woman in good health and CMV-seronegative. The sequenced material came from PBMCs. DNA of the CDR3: TGTGCCAGCTCACCATGGGGCAGGACGGAGACCCAGTACTTC. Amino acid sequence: CASSPWGRTETQYF.